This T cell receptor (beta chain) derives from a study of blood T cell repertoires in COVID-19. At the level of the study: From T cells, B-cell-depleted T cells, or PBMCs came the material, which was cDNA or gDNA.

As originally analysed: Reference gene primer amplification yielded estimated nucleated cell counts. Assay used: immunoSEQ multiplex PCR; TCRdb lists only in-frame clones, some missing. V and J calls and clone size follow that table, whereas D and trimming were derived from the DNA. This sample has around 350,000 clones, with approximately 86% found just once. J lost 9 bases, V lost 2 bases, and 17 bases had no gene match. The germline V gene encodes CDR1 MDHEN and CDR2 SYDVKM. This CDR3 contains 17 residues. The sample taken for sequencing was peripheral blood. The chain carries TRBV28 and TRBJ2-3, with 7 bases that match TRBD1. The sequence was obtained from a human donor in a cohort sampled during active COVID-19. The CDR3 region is CASSLQDRPTVQFTQYF. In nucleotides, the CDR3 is TGTGCCAGCAGTTTACAGGACAGGCCCACAGTCCAGTTCACGCAGTATTTT.